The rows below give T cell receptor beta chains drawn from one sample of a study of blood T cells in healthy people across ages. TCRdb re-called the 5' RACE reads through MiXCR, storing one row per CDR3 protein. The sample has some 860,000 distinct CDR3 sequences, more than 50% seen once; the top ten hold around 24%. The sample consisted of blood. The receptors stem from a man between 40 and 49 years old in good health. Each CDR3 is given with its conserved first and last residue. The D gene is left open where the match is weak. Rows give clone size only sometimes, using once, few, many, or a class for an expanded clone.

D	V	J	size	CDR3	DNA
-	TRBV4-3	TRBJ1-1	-	CASSQTFYSRTEAFF	TGCGCCAGCAGCCAGACGTTTTATAGTCGGACTGAAGCTTTCTTT
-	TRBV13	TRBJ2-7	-	CASSSSLTGEAYEQYF	TGTGCCAGCAGCAGCAGCCTTACCGGCGAGGCCTACGAGCAGTACTTC
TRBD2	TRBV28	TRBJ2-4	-	CASSHLGRAGNIQYF	TGTGCCAGCAGTCACCTCGGGAGGGCTGGGAACATTCAGTACTTC
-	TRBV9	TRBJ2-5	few	CASSPTSQETQYF	TGTGCCAGCAGCCCGACTAGCCAAGAGACCCAGTACTTC
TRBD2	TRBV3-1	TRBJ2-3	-	CASSPLSGASTDTQYF	TGTGCCAGCAGCCCCCTAAGCGGGGCTAGCACAGATACGCAGTATTTT
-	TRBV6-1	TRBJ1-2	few	CASRESGQPYGYTF	TGTGCCAGCAGGGAATCGGGGCAGCCTTATGGCTACACCTTC
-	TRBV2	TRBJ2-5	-	CASLRQGILGSYNEQYF	TGTGCCAGCCTCCGGCAGGGTATTCTTGGATCCTACAATGAGCAGTACTTC
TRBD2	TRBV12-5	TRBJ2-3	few	CASGRTSGGLTDTQYF	TGTGCTAGTGGCCGGACTAGCGGGGGCCTCACAGATACGCAGTATTTT
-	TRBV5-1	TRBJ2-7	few	CASSLDGTLQRHEQYF	TGCGCCAGCAGCTTGGATGGGACTCTCCAACGACACGAGCAGTACTTC
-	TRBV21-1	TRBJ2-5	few	CASSPLVQGRKETQETQYF	TGTGCCAGCAGCCCCTTAGTCCAGGGCAGAAAGGAAACTCAAGAGACCCAGTACTTC
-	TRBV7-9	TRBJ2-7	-	CASEDLSYEQYF	TGTGCCAGCGAGGATTTGAGCTACGAGCAGTACTTC
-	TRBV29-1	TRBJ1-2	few	CSVEVREKGYTF	TGCAGCGTTGAAGTGAGGGAGAAGGGCTACACCTTC
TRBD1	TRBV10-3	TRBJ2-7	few	CAISESGKQGAGEQYF	TGTGCCATCAGTGAGTCGGGTAAACAGGGGGCCGGCGAGCAGTACTTC
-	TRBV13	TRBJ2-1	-	CASSAPPTGGNEQFF	TGTGCCAGCAGCGCTCCGCCGACAGGAGGCAATGAGCAGTTCTTC
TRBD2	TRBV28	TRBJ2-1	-	CASSLIASGGVIEQFF	TGTGCCAGCAGTTTAATTGCTAGCGGGGGGGTCATTGAGCAGTTCTTC
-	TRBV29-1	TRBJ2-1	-	CSVDRVRNEQFF	TGCAGCGTGGACCGGGTAAGGAATGAGCAGTTCTTC
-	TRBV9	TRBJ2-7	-	CASSVGRQSYEQYF	TGTGCCAGCAGCGTAGGCAGACAGAGCTACGAGCAGTACTTC
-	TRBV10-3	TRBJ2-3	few	CATRRGTDTQYF	TGTGCCACAAGACGTGGCACAGATACGCAGTATTTT
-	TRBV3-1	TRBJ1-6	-	CASSQGGKGNLSPLHF	TGTGCCAGCAGCCAAGGAGGGAAGGGCAACCTTTCACCCCTCCACTTT
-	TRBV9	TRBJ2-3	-	CASSQRDPDTQYF	TGTGCCAGCAGCCAACGGGACCCAGATACGCAGTATTTT
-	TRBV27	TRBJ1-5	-	CASSAGVQPQHF	TGTGCCAGCAGTGCCGGGGTCCAGCCCCAGCATTTT
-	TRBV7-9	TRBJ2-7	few	CASSLTGGTEESYEQYF	TGTGCCAGCAGCTTAACAGGAGGAACGGAGGAGTCCTACGAGCAGTACTTC
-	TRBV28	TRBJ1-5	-	CASSLFSQNQPQHF	TGTGCCAGCAGTTTATTCTCCCAGAATCAGCCCCAGCATTTT
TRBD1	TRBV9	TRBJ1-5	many	CASSAQGNQPQHF	TGTGCCAGCAGCGCACAGGGGAATCAGCCCCAGCATTTT
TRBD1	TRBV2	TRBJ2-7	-	CASLLTGGPYEQYF	TGTGCCAGCTTGTTGACAGGGGGCCCCTACGAGCAGTACTTC
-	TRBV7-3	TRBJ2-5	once	CASSSLADEQYF	TGTGCCAGCAGCTCCCTAGCCGATGAGCAGTACTTC
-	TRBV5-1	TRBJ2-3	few	CASSPVAGTSTDTQYF	TGCGCCAGCAGCCCGGTGGCAGGGACTAGCACAGATACGCAGTATTTT
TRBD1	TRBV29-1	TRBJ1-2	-	CSVPGQGFFGYTF	TGCAGCGTTCCGGGACAGGGATTTTTTGGCTACACCTTC
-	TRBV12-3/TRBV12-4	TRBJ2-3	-	CASSFGLAQYF	TGTGCCAGCAGTTTTGGTCTAGCGCAGTATTTT
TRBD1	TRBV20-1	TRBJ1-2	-	CSASQGDYGYTF	TGCAGTGCTTCACAGGGGGACTATGGCTACACCTTC
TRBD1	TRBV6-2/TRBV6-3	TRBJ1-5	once	CASSYRKGQGDSWGNQPQHF	TGTGCCAGCAGTTACCGTAAGGGACAGGGGGACTCCTGGGGCAATCAGCCCCAGCATTTT
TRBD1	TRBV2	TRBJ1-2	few	CASSPSTQGSYGYTF	TGTGCCAGCAGTCCAAGTACACAGGGGTCCTATGGCTACACCTTC